This entry features one T cell receptor beta chain sequence. The data originate from a study of T cells in Graves' hyperthyroidism and ophthalmopathy. Regions amplified from RNA transcripts were the TCR beta CDR3 regions. A set of HTBI primers served as the primers for a first-round RT-PCR of the TCR CDR3. TCRdb reanalysed the multiplex PCR reads using MiXCR and keeps one entry per CDR3 protein. The sample yields about 560,000 distinct CDR3 sequences, around 15% seen once. Germline lookup yields CDR1 SGHAT and CDR2 FQNNGV. The CDR3 sequence is 17 residues long. Trimming removed 4 bases from V and 1 base from J, with 17 bases in between. Stability of Graves' hyperthyroidism was defined as absent ophthalmopathy progression within 18 months. Reasons for excluding patients were uncontrolled infection, other autoimmune disease, pregnancy or lactation. More than 9.5 ml fresh peripheral blood yielded the PBMCs.

The sample taken for sequencing was blood. The sequence was collected from a woman under 30 with Graves' hyperthyroidism. The V and J genes are TRBV11-2 and TRBJ2-1; TRBD2 is a possible D gene (5 bases). Here the CDR3 DNA reads TGTGCCAGCAGCTCATTTGGGAGCGCCCAATCCTACAATGAGCAGTTCTTC. Translating gives CASSSFGSAQSYNEQFF. Based on the CDR3 plus reference TRBV11-2 and TRBJ2-1, the full variable domain is EAGVAQSPRYKIIEKRQSVAFWCNPISGHATLYWYQQILGQGPKLLIQFQNNGVVDDSQLPKDRFSAERLKGVDSTLKIQPAKLEDSAVYLCASSSFGSAQSYNEQFFGPGTRLTVL.